This note documents a single TCR beta chain sequence. The data derive from a study of PD-L1 blockade in urothelial cancer. Study as a whole: Patients previously received 0 to 3 chemotherapy regimens.

There were between 1 and 8 samples from each patient, taken pretreatment and on-treatment. V was trimmed by 0 bases and J by 4 bases, leaving 9 bases between them. Looked up from germline, CDR1 is KGHSY and CDR2 is FQNENV. There are 15 residues in the CDR3. In each PCR, synthetic TCR analog templates were spiked in. The data were produced by immunoSEQ multiplex PCR, yet TCRdb's version contains in-frame clones alone and is incomplete. The data show around 120,000 clones, about 85% seen once. The sample was PBMCs, taken around atezolizumab (anti-PD-L1) treatment. V and J are TRBV16 and TRBJ2-2; D unresolved. The TCR was taken from a man aged 50-59 years with urothelial cancer. The DNA of the CDR3 is TGTGCCAGCAGCCAATCGAGACTTACCACCGGGGAGCTGTTTTTT. Protein: CASSQSRLTTGELFF.